The clone carrying this TCR beta chain has at least ten counts. The target antigen is unknown. Combining a sample-barcoded 5' primer with a J-beta primer mix, a second PCR ran for roughly 7 to 12 cycles. Each CDR3 protein is one row after TCRdb ran MiXCR on the 5' RACE reads. The sample records around 990,000 distinct CDR3 sequences, roughly two fifths being singletons. Healthy Russian Caucasian donors spanned ages roughly 6 to 90 years. The amount of total RNA extracted per sample was at least 5 micrograms. This record comes from a study of blood T cells in healthy people across ages. Regarding the study as a whole: Lack of knowledge of donor CMV status possibly confounded expanded clonotype changes. Per million T cells, TCR beta diversity dropped roughly linearly as age increased.

Input material: blood. This sequence originates from a man aged 18 to 29 in good health.

The CDR3 spells CASSQEHRIDGTQYF. The DNA of the CDR3 is TGTGCCAGCAGCCAAGAGCACAGGATAGATGGTACGCAGTATTTT. The chain uses TRBV4-2 and TRBJ2-3; TRBD1 is a possible D gene (5 bases). The CDR3 runs 15 residues. CDR1 and CDR2 (germline): LGHNA, YNFKEQ. Trimming took 0 bases from V and 8 from J, leaving 15 bases between them.